This TCR beta chain was obtained from a study of CD8 T cells in ankylosing spondylitis. Study observations and caveats: A TCR beta motif of under 10 highly homologous variants seemed to mark ankylosing spondylitis blood.

At least ten counts were recorded for this clonotype. The antigen remains undetermined. The CDR3 totals 13 residues. V was trimmed by 1 base and J by 1 base, leaving 5 bases between them. The germline V gene has CDR1 SGHTA and CDR2 FQGNSA. One entry per CDR3 protein results from TCRdb running MiXCR on the 5' RACE reads. Of about 800,000 distinct CDR3 sequences in the sample, approximately 12% were seen once. The chain is built from TRBV7-2 and TRBJ2-7, with D uncertain. This sequence originates from a male donor with ankylosing spondylitis. Sequencing was performed on blood, either unsorted or a sorted T cell fraction (not recorded which). DNA for the CDR3: TGTGCCAGCAGCTTAGTTCGGTCCTACGAGCAGTACTTC. This sequence encodes CASSLVRSYEQYF.